The 17 T cell receptor beta chains reported below all come from one sample, sequenced in a study of T cell responses to AZD1222 COVID-19 vaccine. Sequencing was performed with immunoSEQ multiplex PCR; in TCRdb, only in-frame clones are kept and a portion is missing. Of 100,000 to 150,000 clones in the sample, around 83% were seen once. This material consisted of peripheral blood, taken 28 days after the second AZD1222 dose. The receptors were sampled from an adult who received the AZD1222 COVID-19 vaccine.

The rearrangement joins TRBV4-1 to TRBJ2-7; 10 bases line up with TRBD1. Germline CDR1 reads MGHRA; CDR2 reads YSYEKL. This CDR3 comprises 18 residues. The J segment lost 7 bases and the V segment lost 3 bases, leaving 18 bases of the junction unmatched. CDR3 DNA sequence: TGCGCCAGCAGCCACCACGACAGGGGGCTAGCGAGGCTTTGGGAGCAGTACTTC. This encodes CASSHHDRGLARLWEQYF.

This clone was seen a handful of times. The chain combines TRBV30 with TRBJ1-3, with unresolved D. The germline gives CDR1 GTSNPN, CDR2 SVGIG (reference sequence). CDR3 size: 14 residues. V was shortened by 2 bases and J by 7 bases, with 15 bases between the two germline ends. CDR3 residues: CAWSLAGRGNTIYF. Written as DNA, the CDR3 is TGTGCCTGGAGTTTGGCCGGGCGAGGGAACACCATATATTTT.

The chain combines TRBV27 with TRBJ2-1; the D gene is possibly TRBD1 (5 bases). Germline lookup yields CDR1 MNHEY and CDR2 SMNVEV (reference sequence). V lost 5 bases and J 8 bases, leaving 13 bases between the germline ends. The CDR3 loop spans 13 amino acids. CDR3 protein: CASSPLQDYEQFF. CDR3 bases: TGTGCCAGCAGTCCCTTACAGGATTATGAGCAGTTCTTC.

The V call is TRBV6-6, the J call TRBJ1-6; maybe TRBD1 (5 bases). V was cut by 0 bases and J by 6 bases, with 12 bases left in between. Germline-derived CDR1 and CDR2 are MNHNY and SVGAGI (reference sequence). The CDR3 totals 16 residues. CDR3 protein: CASSYSTGGGNSPLHF. The DNA of the CDR3 is TGTGCCAGCAGTTACTCGACCGGGGGAGGTAATTCACCCCTCCACTTT.

The chain carries TRBV14 and TRBJ1-1; D remains ambiguous. The V gene's germline CDR1 is SGHDN and CDR2 FVKESK. With 0 bases removed from V and 8 bases from J, the gap between germline ends came to 13 bases. The CDR3 sequence is 14 residues long. The CDR3 DNA follows: TGTGCCAGCAGCCAAGAGTTCTTTATAGGAGAAGCTTTCTTT. Amino acids: CASSQEFFIGEAFF.

The chain uses TRBV9 and TRBJ1-1, with 9 bases aligning to TRBD1. This CDR3 region has 13 residues. The V and J ends lost 9 bases and 5 bases, in that order; junction bases with no gene match: 8. CDR1 and CDR2 from the germline V gene are SGDLS and YYNGEE. The CDR3 nucleotides are TGTGCCACCGCGACAGGGGGTGCGACTGAAGCTTTCTTT. It specifies CATATGGATEAFF.

The rearrangement joins TRBV4-1 to TRBJ1-1; D is unresolved. This CDR3 comprises 16 residues. Germline CDR1 reads MGHRA; CDR2 reads YSYEKL. V was pared by 0 bases and J by 1 base, with 12 bases between. The CDR3 is CASSQDLDGPNTEAFF. CDR3 in DNA: TGCGCCAGCAGCCAAGACCTGGACGGACCGAACACTGAAGCTTTCTTT.

CDR3 loop: CASSSTDSGNTIYF. The CDR3 region has the DNA TGTGCCAGCAGCTCCACAGATTCTGGAAACACCATATATTTT. The J gene is TRBJ1-3, the V gene TRBV11-2; D is unclear. This CDR3 has 14 residues. The V and J ends lost 4 bases and 1 base respectively, with 8 bases between them. Germline V lookup: CDR1 SGHAT, CDR2 FQNNGV.

The chain joins TRBV6-5 to TRBJ2-7; 7 bases match TRBD1. J was trimmed by 0 bases and V by 7 bases; bases with no gene match: 6. Germline V CDR1 and CDR2: MNHEY, SVGAGI. The CDR3 sequence is 14 residues long. CDR3 coding DNA: TGTGCCAGCACTGCCGGGACAGCCTCCTACGAGCAGTACTTC. Translation gives CASTAGTASYEQYF.

This chain connects TRBV6-1 to TRBJ1-1, with D hard to call. Trimming took 0 bases from V and 6 from J, leaving 8 bases between them. This CDR3 contains 13 residues. Germline loops: CDR1 MNHNS, CDR2 SASEGT. The CDR3 sequence: CASSEALRAEAFF. Here the CDR3 DNA reads TGTGCCAGCAGTGAAGCCCTCCGGGCTGAAGCTTTCTTT.

This clone turned up a few times. The CDR3 loop is CASSQAPTADSPLHF. Written as DNA, the CDR3 is TGCGCCAGCAGCCAAGCCCCGACAGCGGATTCACCCCTCCACTTT. This chain uses TRBV4-1 with TRBJ1-6; D is perhaps TRBD1 (5 bases). V lost 1 base and J 8 bases, leaving 12 bases between the germline ends. The CDR3 runs to 15 residues. Germline assignment: CDR1 MGHRA and CDR2 YSYEKL.

CDR3 sequence (DNA): TGTGCCAGCAGTGAAGCGGGGGGGACCAAAAACATTCAGTACTTC. Its translation is CASSEAGGTKNIQYF. V is TRBV6-1 and J is TRBJ2-4; 7 positions agree with TRBD2. This CDR3 spans 15 amino acids. With 0 bases clipped from V and 2 bases from J, the junction kept 1 base outside the gene matches. Germline CDR1 MNHNS, CDR2 SASEGT.

The genes are TRBV10-3 and TRBJ1-1; D perhaps matches TRBD1 (5 bases). V lost 0 bases and J lost 1, with 12 bases in between. In germline, CDR1 is ENHRY, CDR2 SYGVKD. CDR3 length: 16 amino acids. CDR3 DNA: TGTGCCATCAGTGAGTCGATTATAGGGACGAACACTGAAGCTTTCTTT. This sequence encodes CAISESIIGTNTEAFF.

Turning to this clone: The sample contains more than one DNA sequence encoding this CDR3. The V and J genes are TRBV28 and TRBJ1-6; D might be TRBD1 (5 bases). The germline V gene encodes CDR1 MDHEN and CDR2 SYDVKM. With 3 bases removed from V and 7 bases from J, the gap between germline ends came to 13 bases. This CDR3 has 15 amino acids. The CDR3 spells CASSLGGQGNSPLHF. Here the CDR3 DNA reads TGTGCCAGCAGTTTGGGTGGGCAGGGCAATTCACCCCTCCACTTT. The full variable domain, completed using reference TRBV28 and TRBJ1-6, is DVKVTQSSRYLVKRTGEKVFLECVQDMDHENMFWYRQDPGLGLRLIYFSYDVKMKEKGDIPEGYSVSREKKERFSLILESASTNQTSMYLCASSLGGQGNSPLHFGNGTRLTVT.

This clone was picked up a small number of times. The rearrangement links TRBV5-1 to TRBJ2-7; D perhaps matches TRBD1 (5 bases). The germline V gene encodes CDR1 SGHRS and CDR2 YFSETQ. V lost 0 bases and J lost 6, with 10 bases in between. The CDR3 totals 13 residues. CDR3 amino acids: CASSLARGSEQYF. DNA for the CDR3: TGCGCCAGCAGCTTGGCTAGGGGATCCGAGCAGTACTTC.

V usage is TRBV19 and J usage is TRBJ2-2, with D unresolved. CDR1 is LNHDA and CDR2 is SQIVND in the germline V gene (reference sequence). V was shortened by 0 bases and J by 2 bases, with 16 bases between the two germline ends. This CDR3 comprises 18 residues. The CDR3 sequence: CASSIDRRPALNTGELFF. DNA of the CDR3: TGTGCCAGTAGTATAGATCGACGACCAGCCCTAAACACCGGGGAGCTGTTTTTT.

The rearrangement links TRBV5-4 to TRBJ2-6, with 8 nucleotides matching TRBD2. Germline loops: CDR1 SGHNT, CDR2 YYREEE (reference sequence). The CDR3 sequence is 16 residues long. With V trimmed by 0 bases and J by 2 bases, 1 base remained unmatched. CDR3: CASSLDGGAGANVLTF. In DNA, the CDR3 is TGTGCCAGCAGCTTGGACGGGGGGGCTGGGGCCAACGTCCTGACTTTC.